This T cell receptor (beta chain) was profiled in a study of glioma-infiltrating T cells. This clonotype was found many times. Its target is not known. The iRepertoire nested amplicon-rescue multiplex PCR amplified TCR alpha and beta CDR3s from RNA. TCRdb reprocessed the multiplex PCR reads via MiXCR and lists one record per CDR3 protein. The table shows 100,000 to 150,000 distinct CDR3 sequences, with approximately 25% occurring only once. Study-wide points: Above-expected tissue-blood divergence occurred in all gliomas, most in low-grade ones.

Sequencing used glioma tissue, nonneoplastic brain tissue, or PBMCs (not recorded which). This clonotype was obtained from a human donor with low-grade glioma or glioblastoma, undergoing nonglioma brain surgery, or in good health (not recorded which).

Here the CDR3 DNA reads TGTGCCAGCAGATTGACAGGAAACACTGAAGCTTTCTTT. It translates to CASRLTGNTEAFF. This chain uses TRBV6-4 with TRBJ1-1; D is possibly TRBD1 (6 bases). Germline V gives CDR1 MRHNA, CDR2 SNTAGT. CDR3 size: 13 residues. V was trimmed by 6 bases and J by 2 bases, leaving 10 bases between them.